This T cell receptor (beta chain) derives from a study of blood T cell repertoires in COVID-19. Study-wide background: The study drew acute and convalescent COVID-19 samples from the United States, Italy and Spain.

Residents of about two dozen US areas, aged roughly 18 to 89 years, made up the participants. Clinical history as reported by participants underpinned cohort assignment. This clone has a single count. Profiled with immunoSEQ multiplex PCR; TCRdb holds only in-frame clones, not every one. The sample holds fewer than 500,000 clones, roughly 87% seen once. The CDR3 loop spans 14 amino acids. CDR1 is SNHLY, CDR2 FYNNEI, per germline. V was shortened by 5 bases and J by 2 bases, with 12 bases between the two germline ends. Specimen: PBMCs or T cells enriched from blood (not recorded which). This receptor was identified in a woman aged 18-29 years who had recovered from COVID-19. The chain employs TRBV2 and TRBJ1-2; D not resolved. CDR3 sequence reads: CASSPFDTNYGYTF. The DNA of the CDR3 is TGTGCCAGCAGTCCCTTTGACACGAACTATGGCTACACCTTC.